The 8 T cell receptor beta chains given below trace back to one sample, sequenced in a study of blood T cell repertoires in COVID-19. Clones were read by immunoSEQ multiplex PCR, and TCRdb kept only the in-frame ones, dropping some. In the table there are hundreds of thousands of clones, 90% of which are singletons. The sequenced material came from PBMCs or T cells enriched from blood (not recorded which). The receptors stem from a woman between 18 and 29 years old with acute COVID-19.

This chain connects TRBV11-2 to TRBJ2-1, with 9 bases matching TRBD1. J gave up 7 bases and V 5 bases, and 6 bases lay outside the gene matches. From germline, CDR1 is SGHAT and CDR2 FQNNGV. The CDR3 runs 14 residues. This CDR3 reads CASSGQGMWNEQFF. CDR3 nucleotides: TGTGCCAGCAGCGGACAGGGGATGTGGAATGAGCAGTTCTTC. The full variable domain, completed using reference TRBV11-2 and TRBJ2-1, is EAGVAQSPRYKIIEKRQSVAFWCNPISGHATLYWYQQILGQGPKLLIQFQNNGVVDDSQLPKDRFSAERLKGVDSTLKIQPAKLEDSAVYLCASSGQGMWNEQFFGPGTRLTVL.

The rearrangement links TRBV9 to TRBJ1-1; TRBD1 matches 8 bases. The CDR3 has 15 amino acids. Germline trimming cut 0 bases from V and 1 base from J; bases unmatched to any gene: 2. Germline V gene sequence: CDR1 SGDLS, CDR2 YYNGEE. CDR3 region: CASSVGGTGNTEAFF. The DNA for the CDR3 is TGTGCCAGCAGCGTAGGGGGGACAGGGAACACTGAAGCTTTCTTT. The variable domain in full, completed from reference TRBV9 and TRBJ1-1, reads DSGVTQTPKHLITATGQRVTLRCSPRSGDLSVYWYQQSLDQGLQFLIQYYNGEERAKGNILERFSAQQFPDLHSELNLSSLELGDSALYFCASSVGGTGNTEAFFGQGTRLTVV.

The chain links TRBV3-1 (or the pseudogene TRBV3-2) to TRBJ2-3, with D possibly matching TRBD1 (7 bases). The V end lost 1 base, the J end lost 4 bases, and 18 bases lay between the germline ends. The CDR3 extends over 17 amino acids. Germline V CDR1 and CDR2: LGHDT, YNNKEL (reference sequence). CDR3 nucleotides: TGTGCCAGCAGCCAAGCTTGGCGGGACAGCTCGGCAGATACGCAGTATTTT. Its translation is CASSQAWRDSSADTQYF.

This rearrangement joins TRBV18 to TRBJ1-1, with TRBD1 identical over 8 bases. CDR3 length: 14 amino acids. CDR1 is KGHSH and CDR2 is LQKENI in the germline V gene. Trimming removed 5 bases from V and 8 bases from J; junction bases left unmatched: 10. The DNA for the CDR3 is TGTGCCAGCTCAGTCCGGGACAGGATTTCGGAAGCTTTCTTT. It codes for CASSVRDRISEAFF.

This chain uses TRBV7-7 with TRBJ2-5, with 8 positions matching TRBD2. From germline, CDR1 is SSHAT and CDR2 FNYEAQ (reference sequence). J gave up 2 bases and V 5 bases, and 7 bases lay outside the gene matches. The CDR3 runs to 15 residues. The CDR3 is CASSGGLARQETQYF. Written as DNA, the CDR3 is TGTGCCAGCAGCGGAGGACTAGCTCGACAAGAGACCCAGTACTTC.

CDR3 in DNA: TGCGCCAGCAGTGAGCGACGGGGGAGAGATCAGTACTTC. Protein product: CASSERRGRDQYF. This chain uses TRBV10-1 with TRBJ2-4; possibly TRBD2 for D (6 bases). This CDR3 comprises 13 residues. In germline, CDR1 is WNHNN, CDR2 SYGVQD (reference sequence). The V end was cut by 2 bases, the J end by 12 bases, with 14 bases between.

This chain connects TRBV24-1 to TRBJ2-7, with 9 bases that match TRBD2. This CDR3 comprises 14 residues. V trimming: 6 bases; J trimming: 6 bases; junction bases outside the gene matches: 8. Looked up from germline, CDR1 is KGHDR and CDR2 is SFDVKD. In nucleotides, the CDR3 is TGTGCCACCAGTCTTGGCGGGAGGGCCGCCGAGCAGTACTTC. Translating gives CATSLGGRAAEQYF.

The chain couples TRBV6-5 to TRBJ1-4; no reliable D call. Germline V lookup: CDR1 MNHEY, CDR2 SVGAGI. This CDR3 comprises 15 residues. The V end lost 6 bases, the J end lost 0 bases, and 11 bases lay between the germline ends. CDR3 DNA: TGTGCCAGCAGCCCACAGAGATCAACTAATGAAAAACTGTTTTTT. Amino acid sequence: CASSPQRSTNEKLFF.